The clone carrying this T cell receptor (beta chain) is a singleton in its sample. Its target is unknown. The entry originates in a study of shared clonotypes between healthy human individuals. Across the study: Each donor had three CD4 naive, three CD4 memory, two CD8 naive and one CD8 memory plate. Study-level findings and limits: About 5% was the fraction of naive CD4 clonotypes found shared across four donors.

This table comes from immunoSEQ multiplex PCR, and its TCRdb copy is limited to in-frame clones, with some not included. There are about 2 million clones in the sample; just under 95% occur only once, and roughly 1% lies in the top ten. Germline V gives CDR1 SEHNR, CDR2 FQNEAQ (reference sequence). The CDR3 consists of 14 residues. The V end was cut by 6 bases, the J end by 6 bases, with 17 bases between. Naive CD8 populations comprised CD45RO-negative cells positively selected for CCR7, excluding terminally differentiated effector memory CD45RA+ cells. Input material: naive CD8+ T cells sorted from blood. This chain connects TRBV7-9 to TRBJ2-5, with D hard to call. The sequence derives from a man between 18 and 29 years old in good health. The CDR3 loop is CASSPETVRKTQYF. In DNA, the CDR3 is TGTGCCAGCAGTCCCGAGACTGTCCGGAAGACCCAGTACTTC.